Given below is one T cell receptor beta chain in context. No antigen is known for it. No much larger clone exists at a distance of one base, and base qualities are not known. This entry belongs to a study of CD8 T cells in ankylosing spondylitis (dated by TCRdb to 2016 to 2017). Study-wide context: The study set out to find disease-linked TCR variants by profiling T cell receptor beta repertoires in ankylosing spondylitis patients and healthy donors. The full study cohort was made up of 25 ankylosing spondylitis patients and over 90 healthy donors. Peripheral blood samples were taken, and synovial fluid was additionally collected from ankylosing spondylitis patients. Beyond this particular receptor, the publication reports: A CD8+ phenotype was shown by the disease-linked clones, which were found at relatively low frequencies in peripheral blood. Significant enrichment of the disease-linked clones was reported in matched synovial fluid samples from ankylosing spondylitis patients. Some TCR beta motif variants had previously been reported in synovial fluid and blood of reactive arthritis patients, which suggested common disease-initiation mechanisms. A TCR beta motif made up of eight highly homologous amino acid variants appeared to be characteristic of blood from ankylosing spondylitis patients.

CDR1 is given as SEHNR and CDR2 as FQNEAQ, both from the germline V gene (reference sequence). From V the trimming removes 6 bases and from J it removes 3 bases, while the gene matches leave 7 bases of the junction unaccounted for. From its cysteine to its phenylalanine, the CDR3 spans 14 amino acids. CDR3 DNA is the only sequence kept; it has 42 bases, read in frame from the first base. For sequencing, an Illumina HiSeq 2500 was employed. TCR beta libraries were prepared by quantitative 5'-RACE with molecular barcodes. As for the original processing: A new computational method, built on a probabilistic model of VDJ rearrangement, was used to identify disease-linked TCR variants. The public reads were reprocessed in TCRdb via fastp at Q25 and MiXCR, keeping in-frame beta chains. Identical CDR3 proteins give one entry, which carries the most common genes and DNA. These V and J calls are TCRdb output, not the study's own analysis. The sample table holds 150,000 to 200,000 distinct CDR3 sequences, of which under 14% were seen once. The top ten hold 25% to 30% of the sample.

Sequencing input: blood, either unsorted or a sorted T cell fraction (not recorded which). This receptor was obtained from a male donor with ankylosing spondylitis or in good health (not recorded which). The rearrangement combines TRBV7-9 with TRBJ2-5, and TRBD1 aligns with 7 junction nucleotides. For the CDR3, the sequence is CASSLWDSKETQYF. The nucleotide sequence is TGTGCCAGCAGTCTCTGGGACAGTAAAGAGACCCAGTACTTC.